This entry lists 30 T cell receptor beta chains sequenced from one sample in a study of blood T cell repertoires in COVID-19. Method: immunoSEQ multiplex PCR; TCRdb's copy keeps in-frame clones and lacks some. The sample yields about 15,000 clones, around 87% seen once. Source material: peripheral blood. Receptors originate from a human donor in a cohort sampled during active COVID-19.

This chain links TRBV4-3 with TRBJ2-2; 9 positions match TRBD1. The CDR3 covers 18 residues. V gave up 1 base and J gave up 5 bases; unmatched junction bases: 11. The germline gives CDR1 LGHNA, CDR2 YSLEER. Written as DNA, the CDR3 is TGCGCCAGCAGCCAAGCGTTTCCCGGGACAGGGATTACCGGGGAGCTGTTTTTT. Its translation: CASSQAFPGTGITGELFF.

V usage is TRBV7-2 and J usage is TRBJ1-2; TRBD1 is a possible D gene (5 bases). V lost 11 bases and J lost 3, with 10 bases in between. Germline CDR1 and CDR2: SGHTA and FQGNSA. The CDR3 sequence is 11 residues long. In DNA, the CDR3 is TGTGCCGCGGGGGTTTACTATGGCTACACCTTC. This codes for CAAGVYYGYTF.

The chain uses TRBV7-9 and TRBJ2-7; D might be TRBD1 (6 bases). The V gene's germline CDR1 is SEHNR and CDR2 FQNEAQ (reference sequence). The CDR3 runs 14 residues. V shed 5 bases and J shed 0 bases, with 11 bases lying between them. The CDR3 reads CASSPLDSSYEQYF. CDR3 DNA sequence: TGTGCCAGCAGCCCCCTGGACAGCTCCTACGAGCAGTACTTC.

The chain recombines TRBV18 with TRBJ1-1; 8 bases are a match to TRBD1. The CDR3 runs 15 residues. V was pared by 3 bases and J by 6 bases, with 9 bases of the junction left unmatched. Germline CDR1 is KGHSH and CDR2 is LQKENI. The DNA of the CDR3 is TGTGCCAGCTCACCGGACACAGGGGGGAGGCCTGAAGCTTTCTTT. Translated: CASSPDTGGRPEAFF.

The V call is TRBV7-2, the J call TRBJ2-1; 7 bases are a match to TRBD2. Germline-derived CDR1 and CDR2 are SGHTA and FQGNSA. Germline trimming cut 6 bases from V and 6 bases from J; bases unmatched to any gene: 5. This CDR3 contains 13 residues. For the CDR3, the DNA is TGTGCCAGCAGGCCGGGACTAACCAATGAGCAGTTCTTC. Translation gives CASRPGLTNEQFF.

The chain combines TRBV19 with TRBJ2-7; 11 nucleotides line up with TRBD1. This CDR3 is 16 amino acids long. Germline lookup yields CDR1 LNHDA and CDR2 SQIVND (reference sequence). V shed 5 bases, J shed 3 bases, and the junction held 9 bases outside the gene matches. The DNA of the CDR3 is TGTGCCAGTAGTTCAAACACCGGGACAGGGGGCTACGAGCAGTACTTC. Translated, it gives CASSSNTGTGGYEQYF.

This chain uses TRBV30 with TRBJ1-4; D is undetermined. V lost 0 bases to trimming and J lost 8 bases, with 7 bases between them. Per the germline V gene, CDR1 is GTSNPN and CDR2 is SVGIG (reference sequence). This CDR3 is built from 12 residues. CDR3 nucleotide sequence: TGTGCCTGGAGTGTACTTAAGGAAAAACTGTTTTTT. This sequence encodes CAWSVLKEKLFF. Supplemented by reference TRBV30 and TRBJ1-4, the full variable domain reads SQTIHQWPATLVQPVGSPLSLECTVEGTSNPNLYWYRQAAGRGLQLLFYSVGIGQISSEVPQNLSASRPQDRQFILSSKKLLLSDSGFYLCAWSVLKEKLFFGSGTQLSVL.

This clone has more than one count but fewer than ten. The chain links TRBV4-1 to TRBJ2-5; 8 bases fit TRBD1. The germline V gene encodes CDR1 MGHRA and CDR2 YSYEKL. The CDR3 sequence is 15 residues long. V dropped 2 bases and J dropped 5; count of bases not matched to a gene: 7. The CDR3 nucleotides are TGCGCCAGCAGCCAATCAGGGGGCGCTGGGGAGACCCAGTACTTC. Translating gives CASSQSGGAGETQYF.

The V call is TRBV27, the J call TRBJ2-1; 8 bases agree with TRBD2. Trimming took 6 bases from V and 2 from J; bases not matched to a gene: 9. CDR1 and CDR2 (germline): MNHEY, SMNVEV (reference sequence). CDR3 length: 16 residues. CDR3 sequence reads: CASRQTAGLAYNEQFF. In DNA form, the CDR3 reads TGTGCCAGCAGGCAGACGGCGGGACTAGCCTACAATGAGCAGTTCTTC.

The chain couples TRBV6-1 to TRBJ2-3; D perhaps matches TRBD2 (5 bases). The length of the CDR3 is 11 residues. Trimming took 3 bases from V and 10 from J, leaving 8 bases between them. Germline V gives CDR1 MNHNS, CDR2 SASEGT. The CDR3 loop is CASSERAAQYF. The DNA of the CDR3 is TGTGCCAGCAGTGAGAGGGCGGCGCAGTATTTT.

The V and J genes are TRBV6-6 and TRBJ1-1; D ambiguous. Germline V lookup: CDR1 MNHNY, CDR2 SVGAGI (reference sequence). The CDR3 covers 14 residues. Deletions cut 5 bases from V and 1 base from J, with 11 bases between. The CDR3 DNA follows: TGTGCCAGCAGTCCCGCCCGGGGGAACACTGAAGCTTTCTTT. This translates into CASSPARGNTEAFF.

The gene calls are TRBV28 and TRBJ2-4; D not resolved. Germline assignment: CDR1 MDHEN and CDR2 SYDVKM. The V gene lost 3 bases and the J gene lost 0 bases, with 15 bases spanning the gap. CDR3 length: 17 residues. DNA of the CDR3: TGTGCCAGCAGTTTGCGTCAGGCTTACCTAGCCAAAAACATTCAGTACTTC. Translation gives CASSLRQAYLAKNIQYF.

The rearrangement joins TRBV4-2 to TRBJ2-2, with D unresolved. Germline lookup yields CDR1 LGHNA and CDR2 YNFKEQ. The ends were cut back, 0 bases at V and 7 bases at J, with 12 bases in the middle. CDR3 size: 15 residues. This CDR3 reads CASSQDGGSDGELFF. The CDR3, as DNA: TGTGCCAGCAGCCAAGATGGTGGTTCAGACGGGGAGCTGTTTTTT.

The chain is built from TRBV5-6 and TRBJ2-7; D is unresolved. Trimming took 2 bases from V and 2 from J, leaving 14 bases between them. The CDR3 consists of 15 residues. Germline CDR1 and CDR2: SGHDT and YYEEEE. CDR3 in DNA: TGTGCCAGCAGCTTAGCCCTTTACCTCACCTACGAGCAGTACTTC. This encodes CASSLALYLTYEQYF.

V and J are TRBV28 and TRBJ1-1; 7 bases agree with TRBD1. Trimming took 5 bases from V and 12 from J; bases not matched to a gene: 3. Looked up from germline, CDR1 is MDHEN and CDR2 is SYDVKM. The CDR3 runs 10 residues. CDR3 DNA sequence: TGTGCCAGCAGTGACAGGGTTTCTTTCTTT. Its protein is CASSDRVSFF.

The chain employs TRBV28 and TRBJ1-1; D gene uncertain. V lost 5 bases and J lost 0, with 7 bases in between. This CDR3 contains 13 residues. Looked up from germline, CDR1 is MDHEN and CDR2 is SYDVKM. CDR3 DNA: TGTGCCAGCAGTCCGCGGCTGAACACTGAAGCTTTCTTT. Translated, it gives CASSPRLNTEAFF. Drawing the rest from reference TRBV28 and TRBJ1-1, the complete variable domain is DVKVTQSSRYLVKRTGEKVFLECVQDMDHENMFWYRQDPGLGLRLIYFSYDVKMKEKGDIPEGYSVSREKKERFSLILESASTNQTSMYLCASSPRLNTEAFFGQGTRLTVV.

This clone was picked up one time. V gene TRBV6-5 combines with J gene TRBJ1-6; 8 bases map to TRBD1. Germline values: CDR1 MNHEY, CDR2 SVGAGI. The CDR3 runs to 14 residues. J lost 5 bases, V lost 8 bases, and 5 bases had no gene match. As DNA, the CDR3 is TGTGCCAGCCTTCGGACAGGGAATAATTCACCCCTCCACTTT. Translating it yields CASLRTGNNSPLHF.

The CDR3 nucleotides read TGTGCCAGCAGTTACTCGAGAGGGAATCTACAAGATGGCTACACCTTC. Encoded protein: CASSYSRGNLQDGYTF. This chain uses TRBV6-6 with TRBJ1-2; no definite D call. The CDR3 is 16 amino acids. Germline CDR1 and CDR2: MNHNY and SVGAGI (reference sequence). V was cut by 0 bases and J by 6 bases, with 17 bases left in between.

The J gene is TRBJ2-3, the V gene TRBV10-3, with D possibly matching TRBD1 (6 bases). Germline V gives CDR1 ENHRY, CDR2 SYGVKD. The CDR3 totals 14 residues. Trimming pared 4 bases from V and 3 bases from J, leaving 11 bases between. CDR3 in amino acids: CAISVRTETDTQYF. CDR3 bases: TGTGCCATCAGTGTTAGGACAGAAACAGATACGCAGTATTTT.

The J gene is TRBJ2-1, the V gene TRBV12-3 or TRBV12-4; D possibly corresponds to TRBD2 (5 bases). V was clipped by 2 bases and J by 8 bases, with 10 bases between them. The CDR3 sequence is 13 residues long. CDR3 sequence (DNA): TGTGCCAGCAGTTTACTGAGGGTCGATGAGCAGTTCTTC. Its protein is CASSLLRVDEQFF.

This chain joins TRBV2 and TRBJ1-2; D unclear. The CDR3 loop spans 11 amino acids. Per the germline V gene, CDR1 is SNHLY and CDR2 is FYNNEI. V was shortened by 8 bases and J by 5 bases, with 9 bases between the two germline ends. The CDR3 sequence is CASPTGYGYTF. In DNA, the CDR3 is TGTGCCAGCCCTACCGGGTATGGCTACACCTTC. Filled out from reference TRBV2 and TRBJ1-2, the complete variable domain reads EPEVTQTPSHQVTQMGQEVILRCVPISNHLYFYWYRQILGQKVEFLVSFYNNEISEKSEIFDDQFSVERPDGSNFTLKIRSTKLEDSAMYFCASPTGYGYTFGSGTRLTVV.

This clone was seen once. The chain combines TRBV6-6 with TRBJ1-1; 7 bases line up with TRBD1. The CDR3 totals 12 residues. Trimming removed 6 bases from V and 8 bases from J; junction bases left unmatched: 6. Germline CDR1 is MNHNY and CDR2 is SVGAGI (reference sequence). This CDR3 reads CASSEGTAEAFF. CDR3 in DNA: TGTGCCAGCAGCGAAGGGACAGCCGAAGCTTTCTTT.

The chain couples TRBV4-1 to TRBJ1-2; TRBD1 might be the D (6 bases). Per germline, CDR1 MGHRA and CDR2 YSYEKL. The CDR3 length is 17 residues. Trimming pared 0 bases from V and 3 bases from J, leaving 17 bases between. DNA for the CDR3: TGCGCCAGCAGCCAAGATTGGTCCAGGGGACGGGACTATGGCTACACCTTC. It specifies CASSQDWSRGRDYGYTF.

V is TRBV11-2 and J is TRBJ2-1; 9 positions match TRBD1. The CDR3 consists of 15 residues. Germline V gene data show CDR1 as SGHAT and CDR2 as FQNNGV. Unmatched junction bases numbered 8, after V lost 5 bases and J lost 6 bases. CDR3 bases: TGTGCCAGCAGCCCCCGGGACAGGGCGCCCAATGAGCAGTTCTTC. This sequence encodes CASSPRDRAPNEQFF.

The chain is built from TRBV25-1 and TRBJ1-5; D possibly corresponds to TRBD1 (5 bases). Between the trimmed V and J ends, which lost 5 bases and 9 bases, there was a span of 17 bases. The length of the CDR3 is 14 residues. CDR1 MGHDK and CDR2 SYGVNS come from the germline V gene. The CDR3 sequence: CASSSPGALRPQHF. The CDR3 nucleotides read TGTGCCAGCAGTTCCCCTGGGGCGCTTCGGCCCCAGCATTTT.

The V and J genes are TRBV6-4 and TRBJ2-1, with TRBD2 matching over 9 bases. The CDR3 extends over 16 amino acids. Germline lookup yields CDR1 MRHNA and CDR2 SNTAGT. Trimming cost V 3 bases and J 8 bases; bases outside gene matches: 11. The CDR3 coding sequence is TGTGCCAGCAGTGAAGGTAGCGGGGGCGTCTGGGATGAGCAGTTCTTC. Amino acids: CASSEGSGGVWDEQFF.

The chain uses TRBV4-2 and TRBJ1-5; possible D gene TRBD1, 5 bases. Deletions cut 0 bases from V and 4 bases from J, with 10 bases between. CDR1 LGHNA and CDR2 YNFKEQ come from the germline V gene. CDR3 length: 15 residues. The CDR3 here is CASSQDGARNQPQHF. CDR3 sequence (DNA): TGTGCCAGCAGCCAAGATGGGGCCCGAAATCAGCCCCAGCATTTT.

This clone was counted once. V and J are TRBV10-3 and TRBJ1-3; the D gene is possibly TRBD1 (5 bases). The CDR3 is 15 residues long. V lost 6 bases to trimming and J lost 0 bases, with 12 bases between them. Per germline, CDR1 ENHRY and CDR2 SYGVKD. The CDR3 DNA reads as TGTGCCATCAGACGCGGGGCGTCCTCTGGAAACACCATATATTTT. Its translation is CAIRRGASSGNTIYF.

This clone was seen once. The chain's CDR3 is CASSDRTGHNEQFF. CDR3 coding DNA: TGTGCCAGCAGTGATCGGACAGGCCACAATGAGCAGTTCTTC. The V and J genes are TRBV6-1 and TRBJ2-1, with 7 bases fitting TRBD1. Germline lookup yields CDR1 MNHNS and CDR2 SASEGT. The CDR3 contains 14 residues. Trimming at V came to 3 bases and at J to 5 bases, leaving 4 bases not matched to a gene.

V is TRBV7-9 and J is TRBJ2-3, with TRBD2 identical over 11 bases. Germline-derived CDR1 and CDR2 are SEHNR and FQNEAQ (reference sequence). Trimming at V came to 5 bases and at J to 5 bases, leaving 6 bases not matched to a gene. The CDR3 length is 15 residues. CDR3 sequence (DNA): TGTGCCAGCAGCCGTATAGCGGGAGGGCGAGATACGCAGTATTTT. Translation gives CASSRIAGGRDTQYF.